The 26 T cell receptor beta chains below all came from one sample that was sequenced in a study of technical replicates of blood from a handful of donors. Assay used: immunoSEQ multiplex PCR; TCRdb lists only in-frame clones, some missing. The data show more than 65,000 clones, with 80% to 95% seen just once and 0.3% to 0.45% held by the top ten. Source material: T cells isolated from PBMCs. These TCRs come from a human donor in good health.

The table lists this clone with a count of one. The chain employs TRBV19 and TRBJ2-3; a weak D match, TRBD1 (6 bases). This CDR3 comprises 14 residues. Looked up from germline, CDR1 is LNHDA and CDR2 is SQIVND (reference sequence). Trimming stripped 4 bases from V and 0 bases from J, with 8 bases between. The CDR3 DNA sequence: TGTGCCAGTAGTACCCAGGGGAGCACAGATACGCAGTATTTT. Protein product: CASSTQGSTDTQYF.

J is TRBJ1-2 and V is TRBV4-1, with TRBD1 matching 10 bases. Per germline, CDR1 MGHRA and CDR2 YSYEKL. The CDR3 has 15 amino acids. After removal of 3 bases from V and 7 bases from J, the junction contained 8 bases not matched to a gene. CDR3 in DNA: TGCGCCAGCAGCCAGCCAGGGACAGGGGCTAGTGGCTACACCTTC. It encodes CASSQPGTGASGYTF.

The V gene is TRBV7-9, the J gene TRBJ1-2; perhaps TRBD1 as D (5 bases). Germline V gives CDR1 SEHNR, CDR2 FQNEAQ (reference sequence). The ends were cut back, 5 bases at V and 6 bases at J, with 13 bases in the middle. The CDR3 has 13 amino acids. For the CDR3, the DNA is TGTGCCAGCAGCCAGGCGACAGCTGATGGCTACACCTTC. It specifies CASSQATADGYTF.

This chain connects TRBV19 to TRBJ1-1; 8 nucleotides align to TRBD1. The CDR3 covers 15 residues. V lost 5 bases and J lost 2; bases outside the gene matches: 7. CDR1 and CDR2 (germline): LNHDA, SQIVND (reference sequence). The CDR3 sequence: CASSYRTGKNTEAFF. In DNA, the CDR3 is TGTGCCAGTAGTTACCGGACAGGGAAAAACACTGAAGCTTTCTTT.

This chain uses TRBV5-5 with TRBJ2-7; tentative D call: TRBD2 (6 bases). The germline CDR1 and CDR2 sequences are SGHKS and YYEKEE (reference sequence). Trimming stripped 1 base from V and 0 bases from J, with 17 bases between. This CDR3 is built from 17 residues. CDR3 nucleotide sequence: TGTGCCAGCAGCTTGTCCCGCCGGGACTGGAGCTCCTACGAGCAGTACTTC. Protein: CASSLSRRDWSSYEQYF.

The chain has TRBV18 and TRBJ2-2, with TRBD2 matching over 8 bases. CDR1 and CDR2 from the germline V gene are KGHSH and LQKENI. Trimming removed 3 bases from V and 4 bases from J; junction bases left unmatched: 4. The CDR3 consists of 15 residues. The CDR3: CASSPSGSRTGELFF. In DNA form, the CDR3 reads TGTGCCAGCTCACCGAGCGGGAGTCGCACCGGGGAGCTGTTTTTT.

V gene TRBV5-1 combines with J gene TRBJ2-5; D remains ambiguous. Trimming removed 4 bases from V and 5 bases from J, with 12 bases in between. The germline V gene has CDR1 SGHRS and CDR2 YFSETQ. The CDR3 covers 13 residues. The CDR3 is CASSRSPGETQYF. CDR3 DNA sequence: TGCGCCAGCAGCCGATCGCCCGGGGAGACCCAGTACTTC.

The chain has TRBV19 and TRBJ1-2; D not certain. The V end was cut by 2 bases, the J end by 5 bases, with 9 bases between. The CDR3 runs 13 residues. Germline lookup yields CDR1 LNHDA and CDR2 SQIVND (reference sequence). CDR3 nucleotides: TGTGCCAGTAGTATATTGGAGAAGTATGGCTACACCTTC. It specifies CASSILEKYGYTF.

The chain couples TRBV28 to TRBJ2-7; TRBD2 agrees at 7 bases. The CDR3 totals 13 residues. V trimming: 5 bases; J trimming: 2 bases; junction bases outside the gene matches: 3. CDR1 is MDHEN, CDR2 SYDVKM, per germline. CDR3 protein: CASSPGTTYEQYF. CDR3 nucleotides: TGTGCCAGCAGTCCGGGGACTACCTACGAGCAGTACTTC.

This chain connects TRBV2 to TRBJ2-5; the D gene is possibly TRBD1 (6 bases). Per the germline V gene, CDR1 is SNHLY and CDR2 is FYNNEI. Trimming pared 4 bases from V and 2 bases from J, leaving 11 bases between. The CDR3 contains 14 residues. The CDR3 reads CASSGTQGQETQYF. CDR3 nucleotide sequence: TGTGCCAGCAGTGGGACACAGGGTCAAGAGACCCAGTACTTC.

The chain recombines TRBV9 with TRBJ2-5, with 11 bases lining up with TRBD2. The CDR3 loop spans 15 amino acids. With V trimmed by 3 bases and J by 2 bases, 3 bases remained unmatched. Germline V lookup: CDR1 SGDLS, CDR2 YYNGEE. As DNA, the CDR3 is TGTGCCAGCAGCGAGGGGACTAGCGGTCAAGAGACCCAGTACTTC. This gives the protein CASSEGTSGQETQYF.

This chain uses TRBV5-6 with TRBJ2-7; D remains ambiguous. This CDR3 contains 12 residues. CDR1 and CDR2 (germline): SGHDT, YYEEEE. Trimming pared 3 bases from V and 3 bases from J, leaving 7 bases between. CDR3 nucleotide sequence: TGTGCCAGCAGCTGGAGCAGCTACGAGCAGTACTTC. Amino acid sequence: CASSWSSYEQYF. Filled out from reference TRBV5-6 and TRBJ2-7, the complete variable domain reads DAGVTQSPTHLIKTRGQQVTLRCSPKSGHDTVSWYQQALGQGPQFIFQYYEEEERQRGNFPDRFSGHQFPNYSSELNVNALLLGDSALYLCASSWSSYEQYFGPGTRLTVT.

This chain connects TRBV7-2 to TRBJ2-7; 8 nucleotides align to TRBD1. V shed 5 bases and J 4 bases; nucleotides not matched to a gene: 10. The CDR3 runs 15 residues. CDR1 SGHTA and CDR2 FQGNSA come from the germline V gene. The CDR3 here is CASSPHRDRRYEQYF. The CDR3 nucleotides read TGTGCCAGCAGCCCTCACCGGGACAGGCGATACGAGCAGTACTTC.

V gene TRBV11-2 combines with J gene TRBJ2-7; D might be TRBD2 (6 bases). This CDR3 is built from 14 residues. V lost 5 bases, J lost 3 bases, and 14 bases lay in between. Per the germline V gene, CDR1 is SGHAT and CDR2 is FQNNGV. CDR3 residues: CASSRDFSHYEQYF. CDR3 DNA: TGTGCCAGCAGCCGGGACTTCTCCCACTACGAGCAGTACTTC.

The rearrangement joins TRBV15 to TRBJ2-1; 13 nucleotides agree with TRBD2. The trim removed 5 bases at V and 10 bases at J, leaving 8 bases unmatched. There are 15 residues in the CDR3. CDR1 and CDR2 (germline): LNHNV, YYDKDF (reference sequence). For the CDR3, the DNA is TGTGCCACCAGCGTCAGGACTAGCGGGAGCCACGAGCAGTTCTTC. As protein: CATSVRTSGSHEQFF.

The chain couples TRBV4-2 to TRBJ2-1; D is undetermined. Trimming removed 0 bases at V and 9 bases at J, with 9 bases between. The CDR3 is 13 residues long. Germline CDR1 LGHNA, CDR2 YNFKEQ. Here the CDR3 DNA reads TGTGCCAGCAGCCAAGATCTCCCCTCTGAGCAGTTCTTC. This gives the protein CASSQDLPSEQFF.

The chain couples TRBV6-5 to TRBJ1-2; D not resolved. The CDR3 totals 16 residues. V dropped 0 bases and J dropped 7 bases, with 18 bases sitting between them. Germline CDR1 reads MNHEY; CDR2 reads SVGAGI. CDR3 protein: CASSYSPRGERSGYTF. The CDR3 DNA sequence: TGTGCCAGCAGTTACTCGCCTCGGGGAGAGCGGAGTGGCTACACCTTC.

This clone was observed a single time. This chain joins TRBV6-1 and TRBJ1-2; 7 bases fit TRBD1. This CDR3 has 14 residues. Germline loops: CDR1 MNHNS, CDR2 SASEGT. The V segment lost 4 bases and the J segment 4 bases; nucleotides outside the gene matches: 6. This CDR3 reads CASSGDGQVYGYTF. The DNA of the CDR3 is TGTGCCAGCAGTGGAGACGGACAGGTCTATGGCTACACCTTC.

The CDR3 nucleotides are TGTGCCAGCAGTCCCACAGGGCGCACAGATACGCAGTATTTT. Protein sequence: CASSPTGRTDTQYF. The chain joins TRBV6-1 to TRBJ2-3; weak D call: TRBD1 (6 bases). The CDR3 extends over 14 amino acids. The germline CDR1 and CDR2 sequences are MNHNS and SASEGT. Between the trimmed V and J ends, which lost 5 bases and 1 base, there was a span of 10 bases.

Here the CDR3 DNA reads TGTGCCAGCAGTAAACAGGGTACCTCTGGAAACACCATATATTTT. Its translation: CASSKQGTSGNTIYF. The V and J genes are TRBV6-5 and TRBJ1-3; a weak D match, TRBD1 (6 bases). V was pared by 5 bases and J by 0 bases, with 11 bases between. The CDR3 is 15 amino acids. Per germline, CDR1 MNHEY and CDR2 SVGAGI.

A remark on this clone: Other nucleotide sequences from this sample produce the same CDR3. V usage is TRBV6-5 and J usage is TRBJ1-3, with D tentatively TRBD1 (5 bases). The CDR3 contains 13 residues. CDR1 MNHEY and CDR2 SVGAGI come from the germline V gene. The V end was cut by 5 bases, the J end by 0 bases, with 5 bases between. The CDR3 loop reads CASSRGSGNTIYF. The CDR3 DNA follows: TGTGCCAGCAGTAGGGGCTCTGGAAACACCATATATTTT.

The CDR3 here is CASSESIVAGNIQYF. CDR3 nucleotides: TGCGCCAGCAGTGAGTCCATTGTGGCAGGAAACATTCAGTACTTC. The J gene is TRBJ2-4, the V gene TRBV10-1; D uncertain. Germline assignment: CDR1 WNHNN and CDR2 SYGVQD (reference sequence). V lost 0 bases, J lost 6 bases, and 12 bases lay in between. The CDR3 covers 15 residues.

DNA for the CDR3: TGCGCCAGCAGCAACAAATGGGGGGACACTGAAGCTTTCTTT. It codes for CASSNKWGDTEAFF. This rearrangement joins TRBV5-1 to TRBJ1-1, with D perhaps TRBD1 (5 bases). With 4 bases removed from V and 3 bases from J, the gap between germline ends came to 13 bases. The CDR3 covers 14 residues. Looked up from germline, CDR1 is SGHRS and CDR2 is YFSETQ.

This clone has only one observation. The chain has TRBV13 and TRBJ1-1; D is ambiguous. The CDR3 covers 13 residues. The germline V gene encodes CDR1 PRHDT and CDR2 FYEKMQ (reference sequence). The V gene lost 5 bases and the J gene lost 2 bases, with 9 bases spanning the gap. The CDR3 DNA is TGTGCCAGCAGCCTCGGGATTAACACTGAAGCTTTCTTT. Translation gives CASSLGINTEAFF.

The CDR3 sequence is CAISKGLENNEQFF. Written as DNA, the CDR3 is TGTGCCATTTCGAAAGGACTGGAAAACAATGAGCAGTTCTTC. V and J are TRBV6-5 and TRBJ2-1; D is possibly TRBD2 (5 bases). Trimming removed 10 bases from V and 5 bases from J, with 18 bases in between. CDR1 and CDR2 (germline): MNHEY, SVGAGI. The length of the CDR3 is 14 residues.

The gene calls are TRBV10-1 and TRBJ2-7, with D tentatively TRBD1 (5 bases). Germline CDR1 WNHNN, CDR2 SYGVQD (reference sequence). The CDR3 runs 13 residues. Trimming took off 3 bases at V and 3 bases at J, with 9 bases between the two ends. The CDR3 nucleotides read TGCGCCAGCAGTGATCAGGGTTTCTACGAGCAGTACTTC. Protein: CASSDQGFYEQYF.